This entry lists 19 T cell receptor beta chains sequenced from one sample in a study of human T cells and chemical hapten exposure. The time point here: patch test 1, 2 weeks after DPC sensitization. Treatment given: therapeutic diphenylcyclopropenone sensitization with weekly scalp DPC. TCRdb reprocessed the RACE reads with MiXCR, giving one entry per CDR3 protein. The data hold 95,000 to 130,000 distinct CDR3 sequences, with about 12% observed a single time. The sample here was whole blood, taken in connection with sensitization to the hapten diphenylcyclopropenone (DPC). All receptors come from a woman aged 45-65 years with alopecia areata. Some clones in this sample may be carry-over from other donors' samples.

This clonotype was observed at least ten times. The chain carries TRBV7-6 and TRBJ1-1, with 8 nucleotides matching TRBD1. V dropped 5 bases and J dropped 7; count of bases not matched to a gene: 12. Germline-derived CDR1 and CDR2 are SGHVS and FNYEAQ. This CDR3 is built from 15 residues. The CDR3 loop reads CASSPADRVSGEAFF. CDR3 bases: TGTGCCAGCAGCCCAGCGGACAGGGTGAGTGGTGAAGCTTTCTTT.

This chain's CDR3 is CASSLEGDVWNSPLHF. The CDR3, as DNA: TGTGCCAGCAGCTTAGAGGGGGACGTATGGAATTCACCCCTCCACTTT. The chain has TRBV11-2 and TRBJ1-6; tentatively, D is TRBD1 (5 bases). V lost 0 bases and J 7 bases, leaving 13 bases between the germline ends. The length of the CDR3 is 16 residues. The germline V gene encodes CDR1 SGHAT and CDR2 FQNNGV.

This clonotype was detected ten times or more. The rearrangement uses TRBV11-2 and TRBJ1-1; D is unclear. Germline CDR1 reads SGHAT; CDR2 reads FQNNGV. The CDR3 has 15 residues. With 4 bases removed from V and 1 base from J, the gap between germline ends came to 13 bases. Here the CDR3 DNA reads TGTGCCAGCAGCTCCCACAGAGGGAGGAACACTGAAGCTTTCTTT. Translated, it gives CASSSHRGRNTEAFF.

This clonotype was detected only a few times. The chain employs TRBV7-9 and TRBJ1-1; D call uncertain. V lost 0 bases and J 4 bases, leaving 9 bases between the germline ends. Germline V CDR1 and CDR2: SEHNR, FQNEAQ (reference sequence). The CDR3 is 14 residues long. The CDR3 region has the DNA TGTGCCAGCAGCTTAGCTGGGGTGTTCACTGAAGCTTTCTTT. This translates into CASSLAGVFTEAFF.

There are many counts of this clonotype. The chain is built from TRBV28 and TRBJ2-7; D gene unclear. The V and J ends lost 8 bases and 0 bases respectively, with 8 bases between them. The germline gives CDR1 MDHEN, CDR2 SYDVKM. The CDR3 loop spans 12 amino acids. The CDR3, as DNA: TGTGCCAGCTCTGGAAGCTCCTACGAGCAGTACTTC. Protein sequence: CASSGSSYEQYF.

This clonotype has more than one count but fewer than ten. The chain carries TRBV6-2 or TRBV6-3 and TRBJ2-3; 7 bases fit TRBD1. The V gene's germline CDR1 is MNHEY and CDR2 SVGEGT. The CDR3 spans 15 residues. Trimming took 6 bases from V and 4 from J; bases not matched to a gene: 10. CDR3 in DNA: TGTGCCAGCAGATACGACAGGGCAAGGGCAGATACGCAGTATTTT. Protein sequence: CASRYDRARADTQYF.

This clonotype was observed a few times. J is TRBJ2-2 and V is TRBV7-2, with 8 bases aligning to TRBD1. CDR3 length: 17 amino acids. Looked up from germline, CDR1 is SGHTA and CDR2 is FQGNSA. The ends lost 3 bases at V and 4 bases at J; junction bases unmatched: 10. The CDR3 loop is CASSFGRGRIVTGELFF. The CDR3 DNA reads TGTGCCAGCAGCTTCGGCAGGGGGCGAATAGTCACCGGGGAGCTGTTTTTT.

To note about this clonotype: With a much larger clone just one base away, this may be a read error. The CDR3 loop reads CVSSGEGGQPQHF. The CDR3 DNA sequence: TGTGTCAGCAGTGGCGAGGGAGGTCAGCCCCAGCATTTT. This chain uses TRBV2 with TRBJ1-5; D is unclear. Germline V gene sequence: CDR1 SNHLY, CDR2 FYNNEI. CDR3 size: 13 residues.

This clonotype was seen more than once but under ten times. The chain links TRBV6-2 or TRBV6-3 to TRBJ1-5; D unclear. CDR1 is MNHEY and CDR2 is SVGEGT in the germline V gene. Trimming stripped 2 bases from V and 0 bases from J, with 8 bases between. The CDR3 contains 15 residues. The CDR3 sequence: CASSYAGYSNQPQHF. As DNA, the CDR3 is TGTGCCAGCAGTTACGCAGGTTATAGCAATCAGCCCCAGCATTTT.

The sample holds a few counts of this clonotype. The genes are TRBV9 and TRBJ2-2, with no clear D. Germline V gene lookup returns CDR1 SGDLS and CDR2 YYNGEE. V lost 2 bases, J lost 2 bases, and 13 bases lay in between. CDR3 size: 16 residues. CDR3 sequence (DNA): TGTGCCAGCAGCGTCCTCTCTTCCCAAAACACCGGGGAGCTGTTTTTT. Protein product: CASSVLSSQNTGELFF.

This clonotype occurred a few times. The V and J genes are TRBV28 and TRBJ1-2; 8 bases map to TRBD1. This CDR3 has 14 amino acids. CDR1 is MDHEN and CDR2 is SYDVKM in the germline V gene. J gave up 6 bases and V 8 bases, and 11 bases lay outside the gene matches. The CDR3 sequence is CASCSRGQADGYTF. CDR3 DNA: TGTGCCAGCTGCTCCAGGGGGCAGGCGGATGGCTACACCTTC.

This clonotype was recorded many times. The CDR3 sequence: CASSPRTSGTETQYF. CDR3 in DNA: TGTGCCAGTAGTCCCCGGACTAGCGGGACAGAGACCCAGTACTTC. This rearrangement joins TRBV19 to TRBJ2-5, with 12 bases lining up with TRBD2. The CDR3 spans 15 residues. Germline V gene lookup returns CDR1 LNHDA and CDR2 SQIVND (reference sequence). J was trimmed by 4 bases and V by 5 bases; bases with no gene match: 5.

J is TRBJ2-4 and V is TRBV28; 8 bases agree with TRBD1. The CDR3 contains 14 residues. Germline trimming cut 3 bases from V and 4 bases from J; bases unmatched to any gene: 2. Germline CDR1 and CDR2: MDHEN and SYDVKM. The CDR3 nucleotides read TGTGCCAGCAGTTTGGGACAGGAAAAAAACATTCAGTACTTC. Protein product: CASSLGQEKNIQYF.

The rearrangement joins TRBV12-3 or TRBV12-4 to TRBJ1-5, with 7 bases matching TRBD1. The CDR3 is 17 residues long. Trimming at V came to 0 bases and at J to 12 bases, leaving 17 bases not matched to a gene. For the CDR3, the DNA is TGTGCCAGCAGTTTAGCGCTCGGCAGGGGGGATTCAATTGTCCAGCATTTT. It encodes CASSLALGRGDSIVQHF.

This clonotype was detected ten times or more. The V call is TRBV29-1, the J call TRBJ1-1; no firm D call. The CDR3 length is 11 residues. The V end lost 6 bases, the J end lost 10 bases, and 15 bases lay between the germline ends. The germline gives CDR1 SQVTM, CDR2 ANQGSEA. The CDR3: CSVASGIGAFF. The CDR3 DNA is TGCAGCGTGGCCTCGGGGATCGGAGCTTTCTTT.

This clonotype was seen more than once but under ten times. The chain carries TRBV11-2 and TRBJ2-2; D perhaps matches TRBD1 (6 bases). Per germline, CDR1 SGHAT and CDR2 FQNNGV. This CDR3 comprises 15 residues. V was trimmed by 1 base and J by 0 bases, leaving 6 bases between them. The CDR3 DNA is TGTGCCAGCAGCTTAGGACAGGCGAACACCGGGGAGCTGTTTTTT. This encodes CASSLGQANTGELFF.

The rearrangement uses TRBV28 and TRBJ2-3, with D tentatively TRBD2 (6 bases). The CDR3 consists of 14 residues. Trimming shortened V by 10 bases and J by 0 bases, and 14 bases separated the two germline ends. Germline CDR1 reads MDHEN; CDR2 reads SYDVKM. CDR3 residues: CAIQPGGSTDTQYF. Written as DNA, the CDR3 is TGTGCCATCCAACCAGGAGGGAGCACAGATACGCAGTATTTT.

This clonotype was observed many times. The V and J genes are TRBV12-5 and TRBJ2-7; 7 nucleotides line up with TRBD1. CDR3 size: 14 residues. The germline CDR1 and CDR2 sequences are LGHNT and FRNRAP. The ends lost 2 bases at V and 5 bases at J; junction bases unmatched: 6. The CDR3 here is CASGLTPGTDEQYF. The CDR3 coding sequence is TGTGCTAGTGGTTTGACGCCGGGGACAGACGAGCAGTACTTC.

CDR3 nucleotides: TGTGCCAGCAGTGAGGACAGGGGCTACGAGCAGTACTTC. Protein: CASSEDRGYEQYF. The genes are TRBV12-3 or TRBV12-4 and TRBJ2-7; 9 bases agree with TRBD1. V was pared by 5 bases and J by 3 bases, with 2 bases of the junction left unmatched. The CDR3 contains 13 residues.